This record covers a single T cell receptor beta chain. This specimen belongs to a study of blood T cell repertoires in COVID-19. Across under 25 US areas, participants ranged in age from about 18 to 100 years. Cohort placement rested on clinical history that participants reported themselves. The V end was cut by 5 bases, the J end by 13 bases, with 19 bases between. Germline-derived CDR1 and CDR2 are SGDLS and YYNGEE. CDR3 length: 13 residues. Libraries were prepared by immunoSEQ multiplex PCR; TCRdb keeps only in-frame clonotypes and omits some of them. This sample has roughly 190,000 clones, with 80% to 90% found just once.

The TCR comes from a man in his forties or fifties who had recovered from COVID-19. This rearrangement joins TRBV9 to TRBJ2-1; no clear D gene. Sequencing was performed on PBMCs or T cells enriched from blood (not recorded which). DNA for the CDR3: TGTGCCAGCAGAGATCTAACTTCACCTCGCCAGTTCTTC. This encodes CASRDLTSPRQFF.